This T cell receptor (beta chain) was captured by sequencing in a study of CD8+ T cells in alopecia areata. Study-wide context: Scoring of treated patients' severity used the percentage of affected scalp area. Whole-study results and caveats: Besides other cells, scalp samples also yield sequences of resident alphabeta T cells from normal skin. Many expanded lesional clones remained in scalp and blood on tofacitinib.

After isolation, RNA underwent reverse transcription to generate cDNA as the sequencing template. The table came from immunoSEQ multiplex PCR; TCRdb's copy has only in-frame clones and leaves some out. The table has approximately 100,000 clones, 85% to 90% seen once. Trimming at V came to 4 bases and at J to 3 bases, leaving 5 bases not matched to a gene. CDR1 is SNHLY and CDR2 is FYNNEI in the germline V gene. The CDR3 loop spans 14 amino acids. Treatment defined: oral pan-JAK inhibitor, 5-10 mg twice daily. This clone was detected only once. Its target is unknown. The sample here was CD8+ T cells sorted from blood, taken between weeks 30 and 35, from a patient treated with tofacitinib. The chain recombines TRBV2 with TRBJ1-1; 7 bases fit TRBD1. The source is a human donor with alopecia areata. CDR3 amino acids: CASSVSGQYTEAFF. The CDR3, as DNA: TGTGCCAGCAGTGTGTCGGGACAGTACACTGAAGCTTTCTTT.